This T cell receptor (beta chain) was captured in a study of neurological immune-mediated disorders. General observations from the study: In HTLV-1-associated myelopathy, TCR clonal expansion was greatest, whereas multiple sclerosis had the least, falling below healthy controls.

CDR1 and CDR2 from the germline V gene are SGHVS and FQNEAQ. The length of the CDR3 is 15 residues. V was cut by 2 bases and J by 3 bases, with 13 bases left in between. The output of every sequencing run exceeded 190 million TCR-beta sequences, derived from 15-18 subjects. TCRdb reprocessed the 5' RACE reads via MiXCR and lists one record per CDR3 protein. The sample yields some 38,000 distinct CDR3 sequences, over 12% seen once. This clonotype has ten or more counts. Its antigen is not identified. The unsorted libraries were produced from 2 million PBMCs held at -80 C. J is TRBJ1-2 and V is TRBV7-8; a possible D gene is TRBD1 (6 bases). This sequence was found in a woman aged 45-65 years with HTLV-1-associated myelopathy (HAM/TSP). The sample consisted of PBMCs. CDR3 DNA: TGTGCCAGCAGCTTAATCCAGGGGCCGGACTATGGCTACACCTTC. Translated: CASSLIQGPDYGYTF.